This is a list of T cell receptor beta chains from one sample in a study of blood T cell repertoires in COVID-19. Sequencing used immunoSEQ multiplex PCR; TCRdb keeps in-frame clones, though not all of them. The sample shows fewer than 200,000 clones, 65% to 85% of them seen only once. The source material was PBMCs or T cells enriched from blood (not recorded which). All receptors come from a woman in her forties or fifties in a cohort exposed to, infected with or recovered from COVID-19 (not recorded which). The conserved cysteine and the conserved F or W are not part of the CDR3 here. The order of the fields is CDR3 length, V gene, CDR3 protein.

cdr3_length: 15; v_call: TRBV7-9; cdr3_aa: ASSLGYGTSGGDTQY
cdr3_length: 13; v_call: TRBV7-3; cdr3_aa: ASSLKGTGNNEQF
cdr3_length: 12; v_call: TRBV5-4; cdr3_aa: ASSFGTRQETQY
cdr3_length: 14; v_call: TRBV10-2; cdr3_aa: ASSDPGLAAQETQY
cdr3_length: 12; v_call: TRBV6-5; cdr3_aa: ASTRTGGAEPQH
cdr3_length: 13; v_call: TRBV5-4; cdr3_aa: ASSTGTSPRDTQY
cdr3_length: 12; v_call: TRBV5-1; cdr3_aa: ASGLGVNDNEQF
cdr3_length: 13; v_call: TRBV7-3; cdr3_aa: ASSFEGQSYNEQF
cdr3_length: 10; v_call: TRBV29-1; cdr3_aa: SARDTLYGYT
cdr3_length: 13; v_call: TRBV19; cdr3_aa: ASTRGLVGNQPQH
cdr3_length: 15; v_call: TRBV7-8; cdr3_aa: ASSPNGGSGATDTQY
cdr3_length: 13; v_call: TRBV7-2; cdr3_aa: ASSPAGASTDTQY
cdr3_length: 12; v_call: TRBV10-1; cdr3_aa: ASSPSGNTGELF
cdr3_length: 12; v_call: TRBV18; cdr3_aa: ASSPSGMGNGYT
cdr3_length: 12; v_call: TRBV5-1; cdr3_aa: ASSLPTPGGELF
cdr3_length: 12; v_call: TRBV7-8; cdr3_aa: ASSLGPHTDTQY
cdr3_length: 12; v_call: TRBV7-9; cdr3_aa: ASSVMGQGQTQY
cdr3_length: 12; v_call: TRBV7-2; cdr3_aa: ASSVVLGSSEQY
cdr3_length: 13; v_call: TRBV28; cdr3_aa: ASSPSADDNSPLH
cdr3_length: 12; v_call: TRBV10-2; cdr3_aa: ASSEAAALYGYT
cdr3_length: 12; v_call: TRBV6-5; cdr3_aa: ASSYTGGSTEAF
cdr3_length: 17; v_call: TRBV5-1; cdr3_aa: ASSLWPRQGTSSYNEQF
cdr3_length: 16; v_call: TRBV15; cdr3_aa: ATSRDLSQTTRGQPQH
cdr3_length: 12; v_call: TRBV27; cdr3_aa: ASQARGNNEKLF
cdr3_length: 12; v_call: TRBV19; cdr3_aa: ASSMGQVRQPQH
cdr3_length: 13; v_call: TRBV5-6; cdr3_aa: ASSPPGRGQGEAF
cdr3_length: 13; v_call: TRBV30; cdr3_aa: AWKELAGFTDTQY
cdr3_length: 11; v_call: TRBV12-3/TRBV12-4; cdr3_aa: ASSRGQVQPQH
cdr3_length: 10; v_call: TRBV7-3; cdr3_aa: ASSQGADTQY
cdr3_length: 11; v_call: TRBV27; cdr3_aa: ASKPTGTQPQH
cdr3_length: 15; v_call: TRBV4-1; cdr3_aa: ASSSGTSGTNTGELF
cdr3_length: 17; v_call: TRBV11-2; cdr3_aa: ASSFSMTSGGVSVYEQY
cdr3_length: 10; v_call: TRBV18; cdr3_aa: ASSTSTDTQY
cdr3_length: 15; v_call: TRBV10-2; cdr3_aa: ASSEGVWGGLGNEQY
cdr3_length: 11; v_call: TRBV15; cdr3_aa: ATSRGLLDTQY
cdr3_length: 13; v_call: TRBV19; cdr3_aa: ASSMAHTMNTEAF
cdr3_length: 13; v_call: TRBV10-1; cdr3_aa: ASSESGDGLHEQF
cdr3_length: 11; v_call: TRBV19; cdr3_aa: ASSVQINTEAF
cdr3_length: 12; v_call: TRBV7-2; cdr3_aa: ASTVGGGQETQY
cdr3_length: 13; v_call: TRBV3-1/TRBV3-2; cdr3_aa: ASSQMGQADTEAF
cdr3_length: 12; v_call: TRBV28; cdr3_aa: ASSLTQAGGELF
cdr3_length: 12; v_call: TRBV11-3; cdr3_aa: ASSSGQNTDTQY
cdr3_length: 13; v_call: TRBV11-2; cdr3_aa: ASSRHSGRDYEQY
cdr3_length: 14; v_call: TRBV3-1/TRBV3-2; cdr3_aa: ASSQDGDLTNEKLF
cdr3_length: 17; v_call: TRBV7-9; cdr3_aa: ASSLLRDRAFQTNEKLF
cdr3_length: 8; v_call: TRBV7-2; cdr3_aa: ASSRDTQY
cdr3_length: 15; v_call: TRBV7-6; cdr3_aa: ASSPRTSGRASGELF
cdr3_length: 11; v_call: TRBV7-2; cdr3_aa: ASSLVGAGELF
cdr3_length: 13; v_call: TRBV28; cdr3_aa: ASSNSDRGNEKLF
cdr3_length: 15; v_call: TRBV6-2/TRBV6-3; cdr3_aa: ASSPGQGGWTNQPQH
cdr3_length: 14; v_call: TRBV7-6; cdr3_aa: ASSSPLRGGYNEQF
cdr3_length: 15; v_call: TRBV7-2; cdr3_aa: ASSFGGGGGASDTQY
cdr3_length: 14; v_call: TRBV7-2; cdr3_aa: ASSSSLSGGSDTQY
cdr3_length: 14; v_call: TRBV29-1; cdr3_aa: SVVRSGSNVGNEQF